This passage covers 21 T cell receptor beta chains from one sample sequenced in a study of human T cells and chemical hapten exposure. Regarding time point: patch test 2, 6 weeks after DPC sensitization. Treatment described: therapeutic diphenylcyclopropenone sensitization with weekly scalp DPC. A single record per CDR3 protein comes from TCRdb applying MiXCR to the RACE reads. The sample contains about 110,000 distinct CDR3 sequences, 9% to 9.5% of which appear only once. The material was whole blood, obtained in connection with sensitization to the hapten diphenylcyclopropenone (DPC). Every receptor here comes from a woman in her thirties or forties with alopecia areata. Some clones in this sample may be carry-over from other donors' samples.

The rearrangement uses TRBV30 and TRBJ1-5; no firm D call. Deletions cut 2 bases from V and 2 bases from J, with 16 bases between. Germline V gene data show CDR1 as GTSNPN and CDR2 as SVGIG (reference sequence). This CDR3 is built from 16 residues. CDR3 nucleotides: TGTGCCTGGAGTACGATGGTAGGTGTAGGCAATCAGCCCCAGCATTTT. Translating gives CAWSTMVGVGNQPQHF.

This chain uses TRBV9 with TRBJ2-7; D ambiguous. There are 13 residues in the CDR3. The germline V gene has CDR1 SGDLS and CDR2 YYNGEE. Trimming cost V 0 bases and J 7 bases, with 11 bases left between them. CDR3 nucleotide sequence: TGTGCCAGCAGCGTAGAAATATCGGGTGAGCAGTACTTC. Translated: CASSVEISGEQYF. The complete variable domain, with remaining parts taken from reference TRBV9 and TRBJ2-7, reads DSGVTQTPKHLITATGQRVTLRCSPRSGDLSVYWYQQSLDQGLQFLIQYYNGEERAKGNILERFSAQQFPDLHSELNLSSLELGDSALYFCASSVEISGEQYFGPGTRLTVT.

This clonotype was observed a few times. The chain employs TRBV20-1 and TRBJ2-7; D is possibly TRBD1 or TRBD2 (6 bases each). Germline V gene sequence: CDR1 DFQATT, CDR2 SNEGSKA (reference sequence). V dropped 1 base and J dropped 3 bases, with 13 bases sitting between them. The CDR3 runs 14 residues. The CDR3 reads CSARVGGGYYEQYF. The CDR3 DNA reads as TGCAGTGCTAGAGTTGGAGGGGGTTACTACGAGCAGTACTTC.

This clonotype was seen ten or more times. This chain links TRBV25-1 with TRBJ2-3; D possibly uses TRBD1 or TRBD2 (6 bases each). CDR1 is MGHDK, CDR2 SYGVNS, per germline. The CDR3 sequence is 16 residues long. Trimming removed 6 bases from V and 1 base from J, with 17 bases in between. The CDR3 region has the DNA TGTGCCAGCAGCGGGGGCAGGCCAGGTGGCACAGATACGCAGTATTTT. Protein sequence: CASSGGRPGGTDTQYF.

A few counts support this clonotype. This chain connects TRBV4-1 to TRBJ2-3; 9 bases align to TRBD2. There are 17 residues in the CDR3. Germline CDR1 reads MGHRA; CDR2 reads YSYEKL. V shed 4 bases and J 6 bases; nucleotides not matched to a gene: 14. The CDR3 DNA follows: TGCGCCAGCAGCCTGCTCCGTAGCGGGGGCCCGCCGGATACGCAGTATTTT. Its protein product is CASSLLRSGGPPDTQYF.

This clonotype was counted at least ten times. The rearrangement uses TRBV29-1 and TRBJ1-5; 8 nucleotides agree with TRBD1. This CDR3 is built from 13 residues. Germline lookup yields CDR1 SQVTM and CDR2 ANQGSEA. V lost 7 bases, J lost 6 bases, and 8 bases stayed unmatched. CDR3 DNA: TGCAGCGCTCGACAGGGGATCGGTCAGCCCCAGCATTTT. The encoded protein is CSARQGIGQPQHF.

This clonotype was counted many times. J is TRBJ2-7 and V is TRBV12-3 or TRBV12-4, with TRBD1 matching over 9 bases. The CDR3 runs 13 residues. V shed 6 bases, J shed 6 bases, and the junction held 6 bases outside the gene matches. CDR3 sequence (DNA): TGTGCCAGCAGGTCGGGACAGGGAGTCGAGCAGTACTTC. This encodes CASRSGQGVEQYF.

CDR3 loop: CASTGVSQGKGYGYTF. The CDR3 DNA sequence: TGTGCCAGCACCGGGGTTTCACAGGGAAAAGGCTATGGCTACACCTTC. The chain is built from TRBV12-3 or TRBV12-4 and TRBJ1-2, with D perhaps TRBD1 (6 bases). With 7 bases removed from V and 4 bases from J, the gap between germline ends came to 22 bases. This CDR3 region has 16 residues.

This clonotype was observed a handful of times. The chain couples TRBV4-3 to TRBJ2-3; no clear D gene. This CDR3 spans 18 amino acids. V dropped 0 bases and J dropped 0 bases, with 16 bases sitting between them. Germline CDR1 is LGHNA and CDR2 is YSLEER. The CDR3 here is CASSQERTGSTSTDTQYF. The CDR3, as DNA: TGCGCCAGCAGCCAAGAACGAACCGGGTCCACTAGCACAGATACGCAGTATTTT.

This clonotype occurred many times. Written as DNA, the CDR3 is TGTGCCAGCAGCTCTTCGACAAATCCGGAGACCCAGTACTTC. Encoded protein: CASSSSTNPETQYF. The rearrangement uses TRBV7-2 and TRBJ2-5; D is undetermined. This CDR3 has 14 amino acids. Per the germline V gene, CDR1 is SGHTA and CDR2 is FQGNSA. Trimming took 4 bases from V and 5 from J, leaving 14 bases between them. The full variable domain, rest sourced from reference TRBV7-2 and TRBJ2-5, is GAGVSQSPSNKVTEKGKDVELRCDPISGHTALYWYRQSLGQGLEFLIYFQGNSAPDKSGLPSDRFSAERTGGSVSTLTIQRTQQEDSAVYLCASSSSTNPETQYFGPGTRLLVL.

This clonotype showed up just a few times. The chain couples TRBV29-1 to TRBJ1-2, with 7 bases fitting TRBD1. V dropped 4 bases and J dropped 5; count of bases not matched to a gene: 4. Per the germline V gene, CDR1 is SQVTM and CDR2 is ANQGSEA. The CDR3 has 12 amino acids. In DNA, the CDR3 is TGCAGCGTTGTTGTCAGGGGGTATGGCTACACCTTC. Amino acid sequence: CSVVVRGYGYTF.

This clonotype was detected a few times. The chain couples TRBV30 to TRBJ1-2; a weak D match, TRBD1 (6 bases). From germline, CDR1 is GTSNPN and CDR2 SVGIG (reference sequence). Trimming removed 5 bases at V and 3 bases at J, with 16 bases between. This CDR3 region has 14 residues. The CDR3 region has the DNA TGTGCCTGGGACCCCCAGGGGCAGGACTATGGCTACACCTTC. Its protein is CAWDPQGQDYGYTF.

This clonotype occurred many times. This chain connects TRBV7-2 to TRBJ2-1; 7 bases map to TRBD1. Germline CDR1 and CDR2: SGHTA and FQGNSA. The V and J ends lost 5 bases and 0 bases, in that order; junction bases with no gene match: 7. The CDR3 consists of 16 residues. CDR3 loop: CASSPRTGRSYNEQFF. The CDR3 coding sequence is TGTGCCAGCAGCCCCCGGACAGGCCGCTCCTACAATGAGCAGTTCTTC.

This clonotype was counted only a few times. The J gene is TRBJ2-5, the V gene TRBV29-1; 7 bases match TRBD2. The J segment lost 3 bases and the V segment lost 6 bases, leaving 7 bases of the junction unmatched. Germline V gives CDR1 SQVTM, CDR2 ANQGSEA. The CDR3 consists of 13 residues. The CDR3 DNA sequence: TGCAGCGTCATACTAGCGTACAAAGAGACCCAGTACTTC. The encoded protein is CSVILAYKETQYF.

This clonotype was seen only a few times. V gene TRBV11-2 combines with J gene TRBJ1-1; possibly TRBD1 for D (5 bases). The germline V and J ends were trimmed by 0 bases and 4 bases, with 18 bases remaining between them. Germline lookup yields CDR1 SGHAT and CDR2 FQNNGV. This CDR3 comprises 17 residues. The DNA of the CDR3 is TGTGCCAGCAGCTTAGATTTGGGACGGGCTTCCGTCACTGAAGCTTTCTTT. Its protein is CASSLDLGRASVTEAFF.

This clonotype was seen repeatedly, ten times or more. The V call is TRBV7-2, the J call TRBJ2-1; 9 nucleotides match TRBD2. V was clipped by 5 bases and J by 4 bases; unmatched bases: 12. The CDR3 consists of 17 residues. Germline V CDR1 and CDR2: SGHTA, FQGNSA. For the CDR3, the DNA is TGTGCCAGCAGCCCCTCGAGAGCGGGGGGCCTATACAATGAGCAGTTCTTC. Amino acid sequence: CASSPSRAGGLYNEQFF.

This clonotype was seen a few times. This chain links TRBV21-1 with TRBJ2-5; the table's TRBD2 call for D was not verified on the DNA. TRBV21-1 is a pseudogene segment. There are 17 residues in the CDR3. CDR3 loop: CASSGRLAGGQQETQYF. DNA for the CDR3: TGTGCCAGCAGCGGACGACTAGCGGGGGGACAGCAAGAGACCCAGTACTTC.

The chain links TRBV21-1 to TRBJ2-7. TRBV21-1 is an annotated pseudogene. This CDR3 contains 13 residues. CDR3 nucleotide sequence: TGTGCCAGCAGCAAAGCGCGTGAAGGGGAGCAGTACTTC. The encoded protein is CASSKAREGEQYF.

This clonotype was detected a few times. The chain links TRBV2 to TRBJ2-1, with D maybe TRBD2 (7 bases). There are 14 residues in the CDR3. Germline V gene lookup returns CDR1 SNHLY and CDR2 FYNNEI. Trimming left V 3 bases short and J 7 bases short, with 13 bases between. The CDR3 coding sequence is TGTGCCAGCAGTGATGGGGGGGCCTGGAATGAGCAGTTCTTC. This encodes CASSDGGAWNEQFF.

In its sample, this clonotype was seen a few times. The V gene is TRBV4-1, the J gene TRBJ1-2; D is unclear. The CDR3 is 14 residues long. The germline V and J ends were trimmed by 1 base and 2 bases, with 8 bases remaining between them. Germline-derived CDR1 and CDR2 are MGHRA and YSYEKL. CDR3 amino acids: CASSQGYGNYGYTF. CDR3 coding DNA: TGCGCCAGCAGCCAAGGATACGGCAACTATGGCTACACCTTC.

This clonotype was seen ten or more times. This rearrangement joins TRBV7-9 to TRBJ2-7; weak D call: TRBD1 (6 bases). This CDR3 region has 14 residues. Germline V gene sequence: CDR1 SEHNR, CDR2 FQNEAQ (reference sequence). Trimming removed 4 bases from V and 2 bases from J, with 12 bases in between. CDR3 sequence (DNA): TGTGCCAGCAGCTCCGGACAGTTGGCCTACGAGCAGTACTTC. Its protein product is CASSSGQLAYEQYF. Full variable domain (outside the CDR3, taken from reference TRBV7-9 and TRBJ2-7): DTGVSQNPRHKITKRGQNVTFRCDPISEHNRLYWYRQTLGQGPEFLTYFQNEAQLEKSRLLSDRFSAERPKGSFSTLEIQRTEQGDSAMYLCASSSGQLAYEQYFGPGTRLTVT.